This T cell receptor (beta chain) was documented in a study of blood T cell repertoires in COVID-19. This CDR3 spans 15 amino acids. Germline loops: CDR1 KGHSH, CDR2 LQKENI. V shed 0 bases, J shed 5 bases, and the junction held 3 bases outside the gene matches. Data came from immunoSEQ multiplex PCR; TCRdb stores just in-frame clones and leaves some out. In the table there are under 200,000 clones, around 84% of which are singletons. This receptor was obtained from a woman aged 70-85 years with COVID-19, enrolled during active disease. The chain combines TRBV18 with TRBJ2-7; TRBD1 aligns across 11 bases. The sequenced material came from peripheral blood. The CDR3 is CASSPPGQGGDEQYF. The CDR3 DNA is TGTGCCAGCTCACCACCGGGACAGGGGGGGGACGAGCAGTACTTC.